This T cell receptor beta chain was obtained from a study of shared clonotypes between healthy human individuals. The overall study: Three plates each covered CD4 naive and memory; CD8 naive two, CD8 memory one. Study-wide results and caveats: Larger richness was generally estimated for naive than memory subsets.

Per the original data handling: Junction-only sequences without quality scores came from ImmunoSEQ, so filtering differed. The data were produced by immunoSEQ multiplex PCR, yet TCRdb's version contains in-frame clones alone and is incomplete. The DNA was the basis for D and trimming; V, J and clone size are from that table. The sample shows approximately 640,000 clones, around 72% of them seen only once. Germline values: CDR1 MGHRA, CDR2 YSYEKL. The CDR3 length is 14 residues. Trimming cost V 4 bases and J 4 bases; bases outside gene matches: 4. A word on this clone: What it binds is unknown.

The chain uses TRBV4-1 and TRBJ2-5; TRBD1 matches at 9 bases. This TCR derives from a woman aged 25 to 39 in good health. Sample: memory CD4+ T cells sorted from blood. Described subset: CD45RA-negative fraction. CDR3 sequence: CASSPGTGRETQYF. The CDR3 region has the DNA TGCGCCAGCAGCCCTGGGACAGGGAGAGAGACCCAGTACTTC.